The clone carrying this TCR beta chain has at least ten counts. Its antigen is currently unknown. J gave up 5 bases and V 6 bases, and 7 bases lay outside the gene matches. This CDR3 is 13 amino acids long. The germline V gene encodes CDR1 SQVTM and CDR2 ANQGSEA. This sample stems from a study of beta chain features in type 1 diabetes. Study-wide background: Examination spanned around 110 million sorted cells from all samples.

Study-level findings and limits: There was a possibility that cDNA sequencing over-represented cells with high TCR expression. Any HLA type influence on TCRB rearrangement was left unresolved here. Patients with Type 1 diabetes showed moderately but significantly shorter TCRB CDR3s in all four CD4+ subsets.

TCRB transcripts that were expressed got sequenced, as all of the isolated RNA had been reverse transcribed. Some clones are missing from TCRdb's copy, which holds only in-frame ones; the method was immunoSEQ multiplex PCR. Among some 150,000 clones listed, less than 15% were seen once. Sequencing input: central memory CD4+ T cells from blood. This receptor was taken from a man between 18 and 29 years old with type 1 diabetes. This sequence joins TRBV29-1 and TRBJ2-1; 7 bases align to TRBD2. The CDR3 DNA reads as TGCAGCGTGGAGCGGGGAAGACACAATGAGCAGTTCTTC. Amino acids: CSVERGRHNEQFF.